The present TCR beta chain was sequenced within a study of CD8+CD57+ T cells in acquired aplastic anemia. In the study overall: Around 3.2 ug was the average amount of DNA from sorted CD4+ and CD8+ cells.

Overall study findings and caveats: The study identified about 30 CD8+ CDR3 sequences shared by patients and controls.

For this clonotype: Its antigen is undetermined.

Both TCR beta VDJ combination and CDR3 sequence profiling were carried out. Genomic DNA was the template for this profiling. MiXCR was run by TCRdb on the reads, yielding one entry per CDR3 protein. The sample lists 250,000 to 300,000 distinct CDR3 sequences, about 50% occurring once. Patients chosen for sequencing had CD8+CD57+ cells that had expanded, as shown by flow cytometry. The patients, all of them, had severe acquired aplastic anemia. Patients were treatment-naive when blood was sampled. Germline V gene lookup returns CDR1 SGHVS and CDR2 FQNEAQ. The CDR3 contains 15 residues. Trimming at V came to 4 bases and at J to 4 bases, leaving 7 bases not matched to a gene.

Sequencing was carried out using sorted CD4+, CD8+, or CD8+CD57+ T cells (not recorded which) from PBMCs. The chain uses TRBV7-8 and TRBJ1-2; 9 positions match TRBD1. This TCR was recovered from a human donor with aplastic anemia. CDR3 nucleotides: TGTGCCAGCAGCTACCAACAGGGGGCTGGCTATGGCTACACCTTC. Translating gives CASSYQQGAGYGYTF.